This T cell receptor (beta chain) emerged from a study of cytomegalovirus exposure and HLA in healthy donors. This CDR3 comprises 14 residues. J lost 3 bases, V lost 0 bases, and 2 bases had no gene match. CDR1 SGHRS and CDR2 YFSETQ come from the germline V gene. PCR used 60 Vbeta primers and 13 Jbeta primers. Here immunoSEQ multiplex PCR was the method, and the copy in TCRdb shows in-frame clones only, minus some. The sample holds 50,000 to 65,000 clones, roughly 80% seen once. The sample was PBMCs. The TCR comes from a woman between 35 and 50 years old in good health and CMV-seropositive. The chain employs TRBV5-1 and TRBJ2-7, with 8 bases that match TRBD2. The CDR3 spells CASSLAGTSYEQYF. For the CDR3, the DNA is TGCGCCAGCAGCTTGGCCGGGACTAGCTACGAGCAGTACTTC.